This TCR beta chain was obtained from a study of shared clonotypes between healthy human individuals. Study-wide findings and caveats: Sorted-subset sequencing, rarefaction showed, was incomplete despite large depth. Naive CD4 clonotypes overlapped across a handful of donors at roughly 4.5%.

Terminally differentiated effector memory CD45RA+ cells were excluded from the naive CD8 cells, which were CD45RO-negative and positively selected for CCR7. Donation came from healthy HIV-negative adults that had no recent acute infections or vaccinations. Every subset had its genomic DNA shared out evenly among several immunoSEQ plates. Data came from immunoSEQ multiplex PCR; TCRdb stores just in-frame clones and leaves some out. This repertoire shows roughly 810,000 clones, about 96% found once; its top ten account for approximately 0.2%. With respect to this clone: Its antigen is not known.

The CDR3 totals 15 residues. The germline V gene has CDR1 SGDLS and CDR2 YYNGEE. Trimming took 1 base from V and 5 from J; bases not matched to a gene: 1. This TCR was recovered from a young man in good health. The sequencing sample was made of naive CD8+ T cells sorted from blood. This sequence joins TRBV9 and TRBJ2-1; 12 nucleotides align to TRBD2. Written as DNA, the CDR3 is TGTGCCAGCAGCGTACGGACTAGCGGGAACAATGAGCAGTTCTTC. Translated: CASSVRTSGNNEQFF. The full variable domain, its missing parts supplied by reference TRBV9 and TRBJ2-1, is DSGVTQTPKHLITATGQRVTLRCSPRSGDLSVYWYQQSLDQGLQFLIQYYNGEERAKGNILERFSAQQFPDLHSELNLSSLELGDSALYFCASSVRTSGNNEQFFGPGTRLTVL.